This T cell receptor (beta chain) appears in the sequencing data of a study of T-cell reconstitution after alpha-beta-depleted transplantation in children. This clonotype has only a few counts. Unique molecular identifiers were built into the TCRbeta library. TCRdb re-called the PCR reads with MiXCR, one entry per CDR3 protein. Of 440,000 or so distinct CDR3 sequences detected, around two fifths appear once; the ten largest clones hold 25% to 30%. After removal of 6 bases from V and 8 bases from J, the junction contained 6 bases not matched to a gene. Per germline, CDR1 MNHEY and CDR2 SVGAGI. This CDR3 contains 12 residues.

The rearrangement links TRBV6-5 to TRBJ1-2, with 7 nucleotides matching TRBD1. This sample comprised PBMCs, obtained before TCRalphabeta/CD19-depleted stem cell transplant. The TCR comes from a girl aged 2-10 years with aplastic anemia, due to receive a stem cell transplant. CDR3 coding DNA: TGTGCCAGCAGCATCACAGGGGTCGGCTACACCTTC. It codes for CASSITGVGYTF.